This T cell receptor beta chain derives from a study of beta chain features in type 1 diabetes. Study details: The patient and healthy donor groups were comparable for age, gender and cell yields. Overall study results and limits: Fewer insertions but more deletions were seen at VDJ junctions in type 1 diabetes patients. In all four CD4+ subsets, TCRB CDR3 length was significantly, moderately reduced in type 1 diabetes.

This clone was seen only a few times. The target antigen is unknown. This specimen includes other DNA sequences encoding the same CDR3. Each of the CD4+ naive, central memory, regulatory and stem cell-like memory populations was sorted via CD45RO/CCR7/CD25/CD127/CD95/CD27. The sequenced template was cDNA made from the entire isolated RNA. Data came from immunoSEQ multiplex PCR; TCRdb stores just in-frame clones and leaves some out. The sample holds over 350,000 clones; around 15% are singletons and the top ten take approximately 0.02%. Sequencing used naive CD4+ T cells from blood. The receptor was derived from a woman under 30 in good health.

This CDR3 reads CSVGQGTDTQYF. CDR3 in DNA: TGCAGCGTTGGGCAGGGAACGGATACGCAGTATTTT. The chain is built from TRBV29-1 and TRBJ2-3; D is perhaps TRBD1 (5 bases). The CDR3 covers 12 residues. Germline values: CDR1 SQVTM, CDR2 ANQGSEA. The V end lost 4 bases, the J end lost 6 bases, and 11 bases lay between the germline ends.